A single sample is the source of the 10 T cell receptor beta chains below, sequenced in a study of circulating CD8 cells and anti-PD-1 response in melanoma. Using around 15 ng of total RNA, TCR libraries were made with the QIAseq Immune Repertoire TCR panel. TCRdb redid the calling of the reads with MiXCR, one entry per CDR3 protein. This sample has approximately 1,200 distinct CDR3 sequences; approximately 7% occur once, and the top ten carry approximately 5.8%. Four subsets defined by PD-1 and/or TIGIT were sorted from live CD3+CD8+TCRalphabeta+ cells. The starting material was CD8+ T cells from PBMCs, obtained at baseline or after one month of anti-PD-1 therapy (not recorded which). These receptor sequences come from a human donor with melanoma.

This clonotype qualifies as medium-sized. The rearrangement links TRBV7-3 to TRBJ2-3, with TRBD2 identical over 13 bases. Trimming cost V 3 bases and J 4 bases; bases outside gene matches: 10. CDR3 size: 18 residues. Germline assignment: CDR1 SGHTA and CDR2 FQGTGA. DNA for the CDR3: TGTGCCAGCAGCTTGACTAGCGGGGGGCCACTTTCCGCAGATACGCAGTATTTT. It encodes CASSLTSGGPLSADTQYF.

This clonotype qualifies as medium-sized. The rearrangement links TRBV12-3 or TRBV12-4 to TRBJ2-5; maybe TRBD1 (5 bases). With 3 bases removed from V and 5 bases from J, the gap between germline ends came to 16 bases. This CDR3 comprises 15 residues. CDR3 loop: CASSFPPGIEETQYF. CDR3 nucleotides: TGTGCCAGCAGTTTCCCTCCAGGGATCGAGGAGACCCAGTACTTC.

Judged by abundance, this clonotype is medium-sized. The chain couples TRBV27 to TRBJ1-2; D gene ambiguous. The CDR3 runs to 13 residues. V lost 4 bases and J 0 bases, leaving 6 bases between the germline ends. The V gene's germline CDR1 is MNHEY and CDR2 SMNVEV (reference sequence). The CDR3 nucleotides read TGTGCCAGCAGTTCGCAGGCTAACTATGGCTACACCTTC. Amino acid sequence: CASSSQANYGYTF.

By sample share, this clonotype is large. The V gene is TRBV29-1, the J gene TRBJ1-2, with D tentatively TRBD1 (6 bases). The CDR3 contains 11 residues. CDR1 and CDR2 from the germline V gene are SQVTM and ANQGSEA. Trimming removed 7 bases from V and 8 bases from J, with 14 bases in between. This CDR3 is CSASGALGYTF. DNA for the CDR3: TGCAGCGCCTCAGGGGCGCTCGGCTACACCTTC.

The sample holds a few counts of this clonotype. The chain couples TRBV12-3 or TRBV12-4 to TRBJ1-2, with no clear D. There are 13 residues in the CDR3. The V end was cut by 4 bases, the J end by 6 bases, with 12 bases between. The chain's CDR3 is CASSYGELDGYTF. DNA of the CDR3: TGTGCCAGCAGTTATGGGGAGCTAGATGGCTACACCTTC.

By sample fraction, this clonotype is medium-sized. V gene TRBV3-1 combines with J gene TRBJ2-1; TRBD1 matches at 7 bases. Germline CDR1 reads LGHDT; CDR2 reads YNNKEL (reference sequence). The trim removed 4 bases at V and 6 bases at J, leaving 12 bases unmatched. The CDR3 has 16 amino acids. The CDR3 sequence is CASSPRSPDRANEQFF. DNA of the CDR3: TGTGCCAGCAGCCCCCGTTCCCCAGACAGGGCCAATGAGCAGTTCTTC.

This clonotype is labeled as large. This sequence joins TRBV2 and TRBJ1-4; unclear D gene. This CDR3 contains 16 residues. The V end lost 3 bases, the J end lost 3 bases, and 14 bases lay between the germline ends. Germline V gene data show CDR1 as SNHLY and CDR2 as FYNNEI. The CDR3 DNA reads TGTGCCAGCAGTGAGTCCGGGGAAAGAGCTAATGAAAAACTGTTTTTT. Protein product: CASSESGERANEKLFF.

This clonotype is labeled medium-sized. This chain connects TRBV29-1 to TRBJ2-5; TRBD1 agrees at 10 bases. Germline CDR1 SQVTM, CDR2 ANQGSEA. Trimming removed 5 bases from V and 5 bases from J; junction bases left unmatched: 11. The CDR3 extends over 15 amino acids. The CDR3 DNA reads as TGCAGCGTTATTAACCTCGACAGGGGGCTTGAGACCCAGTACTTC. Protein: CSVINLDRGLETQYF.

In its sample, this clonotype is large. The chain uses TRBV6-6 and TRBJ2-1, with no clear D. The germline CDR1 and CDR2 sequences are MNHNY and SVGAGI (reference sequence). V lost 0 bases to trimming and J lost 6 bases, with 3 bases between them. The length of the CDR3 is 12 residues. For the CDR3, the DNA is TGTGCCAGCAGTTACTCTGGCAATGAGCAGTTCTTC. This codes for CASSYSGNEQFF.

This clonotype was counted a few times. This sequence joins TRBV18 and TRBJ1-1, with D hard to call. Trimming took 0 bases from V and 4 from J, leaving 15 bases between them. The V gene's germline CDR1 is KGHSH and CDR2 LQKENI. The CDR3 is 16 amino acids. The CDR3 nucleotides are TGTGCCAGCTCACCACCGGCAGTTTCTACGATCACTGAAGCTTTCTTT. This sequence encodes CASSPPAVSTITEAFF. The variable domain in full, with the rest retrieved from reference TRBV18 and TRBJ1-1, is NAGVMQNPRHLVRRRGQEARLRCSPMKGHSHVYWYRQLPEEGLKFMVYLQKENIIDESGMPKERFSAEFPKEGPSILRIQQVVRGDSAAYFCASSPPAVSTITEAFFGQGTRLTVV.